This note documents a single T cell receptor (beta chain) sequence. Its antigen is undetermined. The CDR3 runs to 14 residues. The V segment lost 8 bases and the J segment 5 bases; nucleotides outside the gene matches: 8. Germline assignment: CDR1 SGHDN and CDR2 FVKESK. Profiled with immunoSEQ multiplex PCR; TCRdb holds only in-frame clones, not every one. The table shows around 30,000 clones, with around four fifths occurring only once. This entry is derived from a study of graft-versus-host responses after intestinal transplantation. Study-wide background: Grafts that recipients had were multivisceral, liver-intestinal, or isolated intestinal transplants. Uniformly, recipients were administered anti-thymocyte globulin induction with subsequent tacrolimus and steroids for about 3 years. Findings and limits, study-wide: Allografts of one patient group, those with graft-donor T cell macrochimerism, had high graft-versus-host to host-versus-graft clonal ratios.

The origin of this receptor is a human patient who received an intestinal transplant, so some T cells may come from the graft donor. Specimen: PBMCs, collected around 29 days after intestinal transplant. This chain joins TRBV14 and TRBJ2-5; 10 bases fit TRBD1. CDR3 sequence reads: CASERQGAWETQYF. Written as DNA, the CDR3 is TGTGCCAGCGAGAGACAGGGGGCATGGGAGACCCAGTACTTC.